One and the same sample provided the 8 T cell receptor beta chains below, sequenced in a study of PD-1 blockade in classical Hodgkin lymphoma. Generated by immunoSEQ multiplex PCR, the TCRdb table keeps only in-frame clones and is missing some. The sample contains about 44,000 clones, 60% to 70% of which appear only once. Time point reported: cycle 4 day 1 (C4D1), after more than 5 weeks of nivolumab. All patients experienced relapse after autologous stem cell transplantation, and brentuximab vedotin exposure was variable. This specimen was peripheral blood mononuclear cells (PBMCs), taken before the fourth cycle of nivolumab. Receptors originate from a human donor with classical Hodgkin lymphoma.

The V call is TRBV28, the J call TRBJ2-2, with 8 bases lining up with TRBD2. CDR3 length equals 17 residues. Losses at the gene ends were 1 base for V and 3 bases for J; bases not matched to a gene: 7. Germline-derived CDR1 and CDR2 are MDHEN and SYDVKM. CDR3 DNA sequence: TGTGCCAGCAGTTTATTTCTCGGAGCGGGAGACACCGGGGAGCTGTTTTTT. This translates into CASSLFLGAGDTGELFF. Full variable domain (outside the CDR3, taken from reference TRBV28 and TRBJ2-2): DVKVTQSSRYLVKRTGEKVFLECVQDMDHENMFWYRQDPGLGLRLIYFSYDVKMKEKGDIPEGYSVSREKKERFSLILESASTNQTSMYLCASSLFLGAGDTGELFFGEGSRLTVL.

The chain joins TRBV4-3 to TRBJ2-1; D possibly corresponds to TRBD1 (5 bases). The germline gives CDR1 LGHNA, CDR2 YSLEER. Trimming left V 4 bases short and J 2 bases short, with 21 bases between. There are 18 residues in the CDR3. CDR3 DNA: TGCGCCAGCAGCCCCCGCCCACCAGGCTGGGGCACCTACAATGAGCAGTTCTTC. Amino acids: CASSPRPPGWGTYNEQFF.

In DNA form, the CDR3 reads TGTGCCAGTAGTATATGGGGCAGGGAGAAGGTGATCAATGAGCAGTTCTTC. Its protein product is CASSIWGREKVINEQFF. The V gene is TRBV19, the J gene TRBJ2-1, with D perhaps being TRBD1 or TRBD2 (5 bases each). The V end lost 2 bases, the J end lost 6 bases, and 20 bases lay between the germline ends. CDR1 is LNHDA, CDR2 SQIVND, per germline (reference sequence). The CDR3 length is 17 residues.

The genes are TRBV13 and TRBJ2-7; 11 bases match TRBD1. CDR1 and CDR2 (germline): PRHDT, FYEKMQ (reference sequence). The CDR3 is 14 residues long. The ends lost 3 bases at V and 3 bases at J; junction bases unmatched: 1. In nucleotides, the CDR3 is TGTGCCAGCAGCTTGGGACAGGGGGGCTACGAGCAGTACTTC. As protein: CASSLGQGGYEQYF.

This clone is deemed medium-sized. The chain employs TRBV4-3 and TRBJ1-1; 7 bases align to TRBD1. Germline loops: CDR1 LGHNA, CDR2 YSLEER. This CDR3 has 14 amino acids. V shed 4 bases and J 6 bases; nucleotides not matched to a gene: 8. CDR3 amino acids: CASSRTTGVAEAFF. CDR3 in DNA: TGCGCCAGCAGCCGTACCACAGGGGTGGCTGAAGCTTTCTTT.

The rearrangement uses TRBV9 and TRBJ1-5; possible D gene TRBD1, 5 bases. V shed 3 bases and J shed 4 bases, with 8 bases lying between them. This CDR3 is 13 amino acids long. The germline gives CDR1 SGDLS, CDR2 YYNGEE. The CDR3: CASSAEGNQPQHF. The CDR3 DNA reads TGTGCCAGCAGCGCTGAGGGGAATCAGCCCCAGCATTTT.

There are a few counts of this clone. The CDR3 coding sequence is TGTGCCAGCAGTTCTCAGGACTCTCTAATAGCAAGGCAGCCCCAGCATTTT. Residues: CASSSQDSLIARQPQHF. The genes are TRBV18 and TRBJ1-5; D is unclear. Between the trimmed V and J ends, which lost 8 bases and 7 bases, there was a span of 27 bases. The CDR3 runs to 17 residues. CDR1 is KGHSH, CDR2 LQKENI, per germline.

This clone has at least ten counts. The CDR3 loop is CASSRGTGPNQPQHF. DNA for the CDR3: TGTGCCAGCAGCAGGGGGACAGGTCCGAATCAGCCCCAGCATTTT. The rearrangement links TRBV5-8 to TRBJ1-5; TRBD1 matches 8 bases. Germline V gene lookup returns CDR1 SGHTS and CDR2 YDEGEE. The CDR3 is made up of 15 amino acids. Trimming took 4 bases from V and 4 from J; bases not matched to a gene: 7.